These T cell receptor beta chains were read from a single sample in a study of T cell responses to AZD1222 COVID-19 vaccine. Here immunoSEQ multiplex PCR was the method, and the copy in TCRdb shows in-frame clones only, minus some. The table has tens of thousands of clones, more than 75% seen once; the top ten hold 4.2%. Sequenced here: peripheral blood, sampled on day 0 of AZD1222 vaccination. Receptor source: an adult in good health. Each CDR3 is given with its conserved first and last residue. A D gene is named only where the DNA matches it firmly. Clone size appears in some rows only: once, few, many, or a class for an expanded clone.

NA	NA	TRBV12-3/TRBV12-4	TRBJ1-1	CASSFAANTEAFF	TGTGCCAGCAGTTTTGCGGCGAACACTGAAGCTTTCTTT
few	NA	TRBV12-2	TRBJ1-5	CASRLGPPDLRNQPQHF	TGTGCAAGTCGCTTAGGGCCCCCTGATTTAAGGAATCAGCCCCAGCATTTT
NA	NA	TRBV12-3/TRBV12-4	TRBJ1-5	CASSLQLNQPQHF	TGTGCCAGCAGTTTACAGCTCAATCAGCCCCAGCATTTT
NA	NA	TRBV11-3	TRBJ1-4	CASSRGVGSTNEKLFF	TGTGCCAGCAGCCGAGGTGTGGGGTCAACTAATGAAAAACTGTTTTTT
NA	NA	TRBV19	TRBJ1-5	CASTSWRISNQPQHF	TGTGCCAGTACTTCCTGGAGGATTAGCAATCAGCCCCAGCATTTT
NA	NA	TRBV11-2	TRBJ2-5	CASSLEQFQETQYF	TGTGCCAGCAGCTTAGAACAGTTCCAAGAGACCCAGTACTTC
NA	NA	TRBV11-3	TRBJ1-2	CASSPRVGGYGYTF	TGTGCCAGCAGCCCCCGAGTAGGGGGCTATGGCTACACCTTC
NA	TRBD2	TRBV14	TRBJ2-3	CASSPWTSGRADTQYF	TGTGCCAGCAGCCCCTGGACTAGCGGGCGGGCAGATACGCAGTATTTT
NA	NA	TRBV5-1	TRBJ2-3	CASSLSRGSTDTQYF	TGCGCCAGCAGCTTGTCGAGGGGAAGCACAGATACGCAGTATTTT
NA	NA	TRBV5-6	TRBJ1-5	CASSLYTGDGNQPQHF	TGTGCCAGCAGTTTGTATACCGGGGATGGGAATCAGCCCCAGCATTTT
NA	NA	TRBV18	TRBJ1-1	CASSPPRQAVAEAFF	TGTGCCAGCTCACCACCCCGCCAGGCGGTCGCTGAAGCTTTCTTT
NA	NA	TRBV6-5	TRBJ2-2	CASSYRPGELFF	TGTGCCAGCAGTTATCGGCCCGGGGAGCTGTTTTTT
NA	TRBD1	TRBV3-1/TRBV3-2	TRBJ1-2	CASSPRGDSPSYGYTF	TGTGCCAGCAGCCCGCGAGGGGACAGTCCCTCCTATGGCTACACCTTC
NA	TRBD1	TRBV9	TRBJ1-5	CASSAGETGYNQPQHF	TGTGCCAGCAGCGCCGGGGAGACAGGGTACAATCAGCCCCAGCATTTT
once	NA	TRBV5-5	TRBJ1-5	CASSLPGIGTQPQHF	TGTGCCAGCAGCTTGCCGGGAATAGGGACCCAGCCCCAGCATTTT
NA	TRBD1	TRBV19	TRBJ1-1	CASSGTETQAFF	TGTGCCAGTTCCGGGACAGAGACCCAAGCTTTCTTT
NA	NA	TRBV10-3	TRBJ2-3	CAISESAGDRDTQYF	TGTGCCATCAGTGAGTCAGCGGGCGATCGTGATACGCAGTATTTT
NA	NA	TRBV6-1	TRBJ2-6	CASSGMGANVLTF	TGTGCCAGCAGCGGAATGGGGGCCAACGTCCTGACTTTC
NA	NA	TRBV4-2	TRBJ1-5	CASSQDSGVGQPQHF	TGTGCCAGCAGCCAAGACTCGGGGGTTGGTCAGCCCCAGCATTTT
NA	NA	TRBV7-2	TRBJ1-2	CASSLGGNYGYTF	TGTGCCAGCAGCTTAGGCGGGAACTATGGCTACACCTTC
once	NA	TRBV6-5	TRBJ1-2	CASSRDMGGYGYTF	TGTGCCAGCAGTAGGGATATGGGCGGCTATGGCTACACCTTC
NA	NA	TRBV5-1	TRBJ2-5	CASSSSGRLQETQYF	TGCGCCAGCAGCTCAAGCGGACGGCTCCAAGAGACCCAGTACTTC
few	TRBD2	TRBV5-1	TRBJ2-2	CASRRRDLAGANTGELFF	TGCGCCAGCAGGAGGCGGGATCTAGCGGGGGCGAACACCGGGGAGCTGTTTTTT
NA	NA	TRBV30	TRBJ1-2	CAGRSTDNYGYTF	TGTGCCGGGAGATCGACAGATAACTATGGCTACACCTTC
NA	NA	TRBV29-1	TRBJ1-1	CSVDRGSTEAFF	TGCAGCGTTGATCGGGGGTCCACTGAAGCTTTCTTT
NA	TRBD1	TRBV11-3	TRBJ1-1	CASSFRGRDTEAFF	TGTGCCAGCAGCTTTAGGGGGCGCGACACTGAAGCTTTCTTT
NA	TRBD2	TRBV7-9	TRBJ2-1	CASSGGTSGISWQFF	TGTGCCAGCAGCGGGGGGACTAGCGGGATTAGCTGGCAGTTCTTC
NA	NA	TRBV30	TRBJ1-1	CAWSGPRTTNTEAFF	TGTGCCTGGAGTGGCCCCAGGACAACGAACACTGAAGCTTTCTTT
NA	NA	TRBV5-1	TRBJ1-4	CASSLSTTNEKLFF	TGCGCCAGCAGCTTGTCAACAACTAATGAAAAACTGTTTTTT
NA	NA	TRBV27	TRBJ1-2	CASSLSGSGIYGYTF	TGTGCCAGCAGTTTGTCAGGGTCGGGGATTTATGGCTACACCTTC
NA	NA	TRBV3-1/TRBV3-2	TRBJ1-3	CASSLRQVIGNTIYF	TGTGCCAGCAGCCTAAGACAGGTCATTGGAAACACCATATATTTT
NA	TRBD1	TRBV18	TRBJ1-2	CASSTTSGQPNYGYTF	TGTGCCAGCTCAACTACGTCGGGACAGCCGAACTATGGCTACACCTTC
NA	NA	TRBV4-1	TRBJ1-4	CASSPVTLNEKLFF	TGCGCCAGCAGCCCAGTAACCCTTAATGAAAAACTGTTTTTT
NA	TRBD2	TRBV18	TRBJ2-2	CASSPGLAVTGELFF	TGTGCCAGCTCACCCGGACTAGCGGTTACCGGGGAGCTGTTTTTT
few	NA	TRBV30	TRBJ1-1	CAGTGRTEAFF	TGTGCCGGTACAGGGCGCACTGAAGCTTTCTTT
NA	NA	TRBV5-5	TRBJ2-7	CASSLMAYEQYF	TGTGCCAGCAGCTTGATGGCCTACGAGCAGTACTTC
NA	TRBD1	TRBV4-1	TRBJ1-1	CASSQPGTGRPRAFF	TGCGCCAGCAGCCAGCCCGGGACAGGGCGCCCGAGGGCTTTCTTT
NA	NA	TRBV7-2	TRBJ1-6	CASSLAPQAIGNSPLHF	TGTGCCAGCAGCTTAGCGCCCCAGGCAATCGGGAATTCACCCCTCCACTTT
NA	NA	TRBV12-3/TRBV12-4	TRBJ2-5	CASSLTMETQYF	TGTGCCAGCAGTCTCACGATGGAGACCCAGTACTTC
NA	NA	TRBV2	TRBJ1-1	CASSDDSTTEAFF	TGTGCCAGCAGTGACGACTCCACCACTGAAGCTTTCTTT
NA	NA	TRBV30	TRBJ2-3	CAWSVFGGSTDTQYF	TGTGCCTGGAGTGTATTCGGGGGTAGCACAGATACGCAGTATTTT
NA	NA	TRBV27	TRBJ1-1	CASWGLSENTEAFF	TGTGCCAGCTGGGGACTTTCCGAGAACACTGAAGCTTTCTTT
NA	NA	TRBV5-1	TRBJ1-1	CASSLGDGENTEAFF	TGCGCCAGCAGCTTGGGTGACGGAGAGAACACTGAAGCTTTCTTT
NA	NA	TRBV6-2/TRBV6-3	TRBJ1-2	CASSPWARGLSSSGYTF	TGTGCCAGCAGTCCCTGGGCCCGGGGGTTGTCTTCGAGTGGCTACACCTTC
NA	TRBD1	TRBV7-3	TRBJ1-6	CASSPGQAGMNSPLHF	TGTGCCAGCAGTCCGGGACAGGCGGGCATGAATTCACCCCTCCACTTT
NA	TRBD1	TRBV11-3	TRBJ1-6	CASSLGQGAGSPLHF	TGTGCCAGCAGCTTAGGACAGGGGGCAGGTTCACCCCTCCACTTT
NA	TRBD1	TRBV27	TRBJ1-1	CASSPRQGNTEAFF	TGTGCCAGCAGTCCTAGACAGGGCAACACTGAAGCTTTCTTT
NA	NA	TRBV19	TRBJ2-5	CASSIDPSTGTQYF	TGTGCCAGTAGTATAGATCCTTCGACAGGGACCCAGTACTTC
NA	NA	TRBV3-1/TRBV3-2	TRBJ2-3	CASSQEQFISGQYF	TGTGCCAGCAGCCAAGAGCAGTTCATTTCTGGACAGTATTTT
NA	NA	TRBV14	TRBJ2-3	CASSQDLSTDTQYF	TGTGCCAGCAGCCAGGACTTAAGCACAGATACGCAGTATTTT
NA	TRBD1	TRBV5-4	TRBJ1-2	CASSVDRGAYGYTF	TGTGCCAGCAGTGTCGACAGGGGTGCCTATGGCTACACCTTC
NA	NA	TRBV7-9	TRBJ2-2	CASSLVANTGELFF	TGTGCCAGCAGCTTAGTGGCGAACACCGGGGAGCTGTTTTTT
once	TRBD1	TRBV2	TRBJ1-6	CASSPRATGANSPLHF	TGTGCCAGCAGCCCGAGGGCGACAGGGGCTAATTCACCCCTCCACTTT
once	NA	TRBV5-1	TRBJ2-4	CASSLAREKNIQYF	TGCGCCAGCAGCTTGGCAAGGGAGAAAAACATTCAGTACTTC
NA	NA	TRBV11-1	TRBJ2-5	CASSLARNQKTQYF	TGTGCCAGCAGCTTGGCGAGAAATCAAAAGACCCAGTACTTC
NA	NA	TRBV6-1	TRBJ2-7	CASSEASVVGEQYF	TGTGCCAGCAGTGAAGCGTCGGTAGTCGGCGAGCAGTACTTC
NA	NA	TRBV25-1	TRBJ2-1	CASRPSRGSYNEQFF	TGTGCCAGCAGGCCCTCTCGCGGGTCTTACAATGAGCAGTTCTTC
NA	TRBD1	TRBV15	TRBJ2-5	CATSRGGGTGGEETQYF	TGTGCCACCAGCAGAGGAGGTGGGACAGGGGGAGAAGAGACCCAGTACTTC